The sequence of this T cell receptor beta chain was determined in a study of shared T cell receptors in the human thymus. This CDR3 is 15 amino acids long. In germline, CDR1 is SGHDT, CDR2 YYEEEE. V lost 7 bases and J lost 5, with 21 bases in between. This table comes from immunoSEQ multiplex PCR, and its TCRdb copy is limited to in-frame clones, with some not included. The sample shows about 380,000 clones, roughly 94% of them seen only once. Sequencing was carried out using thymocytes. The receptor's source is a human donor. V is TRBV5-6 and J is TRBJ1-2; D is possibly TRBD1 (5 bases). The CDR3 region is CASGRGRGQVYGYTF. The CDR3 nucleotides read TGTGCCAGCGGCCGTGGAAGGGGTCAGGTATATGGCTACACCTTC. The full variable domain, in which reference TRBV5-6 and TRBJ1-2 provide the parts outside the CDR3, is DAGVTQSPTHLIKTRGQQVTLRCSPKSGHDTVSWYQQALGQGPQFIFQYYEEEERQRGNFPDRFSGHQFPNYSSELNVNALLLGDSALYLCASGRGRGQVYGYTFGSGTRLTVV.